This T cell receptor (beta chain) derives from a study of T-cell memory formation after mild COVID-19. Study summary: TCR clusters largely stayed donor specific.

Study findings and constraints: Among CD4+ contracting clones, most were CM and EM, and CD8+ ones EMRA. While clones contracting from day 15 to 85 were balanced between CD4 and CD8, later expanders leaned CD4+.

This clonotype was seen many times. Its antigen is unidentified. From 5'RACE with constant-segment primers came TCR alpha and TCR beta cDNA libraries that carried sample barcodes and UMIs. TCRdb used MiXCR to reprocess the 5' RACE reads, holding one entry per CDR3 protein. Of about 50,000 distinct CDR3 sequences detected, 12% appear once; the ten largest clones hold approximately 25%. V lost 6 bases and J lost 1, with 13 bases in between. The CDR3 totals 15 residues. The source is a man between 18 and 35 years old who had mild COVID-19 (a few samples of this study predate the infection). Cell type and time point are not known. This chain links TRBV12-3 or TRBV12-4 with TRBJ2-4; D is perhaps TRBD1 or TRBD2 (6 bases each). Sequencing was done on a sample of PBMCs or a T cell subset sorted from them (not recorded which). This CDR3 reads CASSPRGAAKNIQYF. DNA of the CDR3: TGTGCCAGCAGCCCAAGGGGGGCGGCCAAAAACATTCAGTACTTC.